This TCR beta chain was sequenced during a study of T cell repertoires in cytomegalovirus infection. Study-level background: It can be stated that public TCR beta signatures indicated CMV infection as well as a matching HLA type.

Study results and caveats: Adding up the frequency of public TCR beta families identified people who carried CMV plus the relevant HLA. Dominating the ex vivo response were TCR beta clonotypes that were CMV-specific and HLA-C-restricted.

Remarks on this clonotype: Its antigen remains unknown. A clone one base away is much larger, so this may be a read error.

TCRdb recomputed calls from the reads with MiXCR, one row per CDR3 protein. This table has fewer than 250,000 distinct CDR3 sequences, about 23% appearing once. CDR3 size: 15 residues. CDR1 and CDR2 from the germline V gene are MGHDK and SYGVNS. This sequence originates from a human donor in good health (CMV status not recorded). Some clones in this sample may be carry-over from other donors' samples. V usage is TRBV25-1 and J usage is TRBJ2-2; D may match TRBD1 or TRBD2 (5 bases each). The sequencing sample was made of CD8+ T cells from PBMCs. The CDR3 sequence is CASSEFVENTGALFF. In nucleotides, the CDR3 is TGTGCCAGCAGTGAATTTGTAGAGAACACCGGGGCGCTGTTTTTT.